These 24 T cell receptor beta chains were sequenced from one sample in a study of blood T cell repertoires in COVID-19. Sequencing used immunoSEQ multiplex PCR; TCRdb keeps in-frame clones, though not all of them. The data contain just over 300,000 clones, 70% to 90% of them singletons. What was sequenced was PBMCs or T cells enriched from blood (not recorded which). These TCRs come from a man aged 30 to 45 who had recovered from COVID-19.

The CDR3 bases are TGTGCCAGCAGTATCGGACAGGGGCAACATGGCTACACCTTC. This codes for CASSIGQGQHGYTF. The chain combines TRBV27 with TRBJ1-2; 9 bases line up with TRBD1. V gave up 5 bases and J gave up 6 bases; unmatched junction bases: 7. The CDR3 covers 14 residues. CDR1 is MNHEY and CDR2 is SMNVEV in the germline V gene (reference sequence).

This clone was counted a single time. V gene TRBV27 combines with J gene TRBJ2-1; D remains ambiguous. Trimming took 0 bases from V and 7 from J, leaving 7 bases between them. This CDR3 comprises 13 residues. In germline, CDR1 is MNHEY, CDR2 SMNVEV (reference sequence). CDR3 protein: CASSLSRPNEQFF. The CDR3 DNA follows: TGTGCCAGCAGTTTATCGCGTCCTAATGAGCAGTTCTTC.

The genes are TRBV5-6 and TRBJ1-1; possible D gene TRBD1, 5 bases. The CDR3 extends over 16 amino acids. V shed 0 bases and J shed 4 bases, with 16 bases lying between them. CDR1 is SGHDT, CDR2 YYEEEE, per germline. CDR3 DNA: TGTGCCAGCAGCTTGGGCTGGGGGGAGGTAGGCACTGAAGCTTTCTTT. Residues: CASSLGWGEVGTEAFF.

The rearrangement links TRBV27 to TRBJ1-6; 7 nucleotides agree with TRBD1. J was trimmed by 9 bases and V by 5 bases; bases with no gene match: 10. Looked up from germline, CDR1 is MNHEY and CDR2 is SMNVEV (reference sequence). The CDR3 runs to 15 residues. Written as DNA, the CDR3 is TGTGCCAGCAGTCGGTGGACAGGACGGATTTCACCCCTCCACTTT. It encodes CASSRWTGRISPLHF.

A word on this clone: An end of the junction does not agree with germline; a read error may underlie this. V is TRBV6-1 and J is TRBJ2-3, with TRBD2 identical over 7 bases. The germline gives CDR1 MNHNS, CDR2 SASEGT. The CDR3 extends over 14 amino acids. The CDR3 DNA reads TGTGCCGGCAGTGAAGGGAGGGGCACAGATACGCAGTATTTT. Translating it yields CAGSEGRGTDTQYF.

This CDR3 is CASSRPPGAFTDTQYF. Here the CDR3 DNA reads TGTGCCAGCAGCCGGCCGCCAGGGGCATTCACAGATACGCAGTATTTT. The rearrangement uses TRBV7-3 and TRBJ2-3, with TRBD1 as a possible D gene (6 bases). Trimming removed 5 bases at V and 2 bases at J, with 17 bases between. From germline, CDR1 is SGHTA and CDR2 FQGTGA. This CDR3 is built from 16 residues.

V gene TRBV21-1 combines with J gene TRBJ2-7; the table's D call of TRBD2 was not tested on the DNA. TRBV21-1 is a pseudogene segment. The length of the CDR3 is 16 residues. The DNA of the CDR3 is TGTGCCAGCAGCAATGAAACTAGCGGGGGGTCATACGAGCAGTACTTC. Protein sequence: CASSNETSGGSYEQYF.

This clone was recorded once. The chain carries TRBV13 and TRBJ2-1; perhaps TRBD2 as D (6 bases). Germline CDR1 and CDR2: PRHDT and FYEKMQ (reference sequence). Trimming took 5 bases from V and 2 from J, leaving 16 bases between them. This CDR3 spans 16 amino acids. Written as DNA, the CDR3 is TGTGCCAGCAGCACAAGGGACTTTAGGCCCTACAATGAGCAGTTCTTC. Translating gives CASSTRDFRPYNEQFF.

CDR3 residues: CASSLYFSGGNTGELFF. The CDR3 region has the DNA TGTGCCAGCAGTTTATATTTTAGCGGGGGGAACACCGGGGAGCTGTTTTTT. The rearrangement joins TRBV27 to TRBJ2-2; 9 nucleotides match TRBD2. With V trimmed by 1 base and J by 1 base, 4 bases remained unmatched. CDR1 MNHEY and CDR2 SMNVEV come from the germline V gene (reference sequence). The CDR3 is made up of 17 amino acids.

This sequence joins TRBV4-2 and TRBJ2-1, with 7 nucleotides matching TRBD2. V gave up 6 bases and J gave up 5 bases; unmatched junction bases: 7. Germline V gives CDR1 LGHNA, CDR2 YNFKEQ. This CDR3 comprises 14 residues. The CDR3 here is CASRLASGNNEQFF. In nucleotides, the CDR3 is TGTGCCAGCAGATTGGCTAGCGGAAACAATGAGCAGTTCTTC.

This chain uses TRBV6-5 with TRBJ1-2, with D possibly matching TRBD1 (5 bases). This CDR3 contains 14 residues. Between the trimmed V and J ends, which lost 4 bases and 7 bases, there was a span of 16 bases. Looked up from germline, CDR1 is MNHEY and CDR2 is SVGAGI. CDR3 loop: CASSWAQGFGGYTF. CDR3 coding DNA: TGTGCCAGCAGTTGGGCCCAGGGTTTCGGTGGCTACACCTTC.

For the CDR3, the DNA is TGTGCCAGCAGCCCGAAGACAGGGAGGAACACTGAAGCTTTCTTT. It yields the protein CASSPKTGRNTEAFF. This chain connects TRBV3-1 (or the pseudogene TRBV3-2) to TRBJ1-1, with TRBD1 matching over 7 bases. Germline lookup yields CDR1 LGHDT and CDR2 YNNKEL (reference sequence). Trimming at V came to 4 bases and at J to 1 base, leaving 6 bases not matched to a gene. This CDR3 comprises 15 residues.

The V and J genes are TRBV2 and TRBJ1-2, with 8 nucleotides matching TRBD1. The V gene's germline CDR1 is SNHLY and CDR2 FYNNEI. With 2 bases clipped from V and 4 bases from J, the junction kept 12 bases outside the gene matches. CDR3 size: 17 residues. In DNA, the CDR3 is TGTGCCAGCAGTGAACGGCAGGGGGCCATTACCTTCTATGGCTACACCTTC. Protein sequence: CASSERQGAITFYGYTF. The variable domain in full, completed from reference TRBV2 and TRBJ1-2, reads EPEVTQTPSHQVTQMGQEVILRCVPISNHLYFYWYRQILGQKVEFLVSFYNNEISEKSEIFDDQFSVERPDGSNFTLKIRSTKLEDSAMYFCASSERQGAITFYGYTFGSGTRLTVV.

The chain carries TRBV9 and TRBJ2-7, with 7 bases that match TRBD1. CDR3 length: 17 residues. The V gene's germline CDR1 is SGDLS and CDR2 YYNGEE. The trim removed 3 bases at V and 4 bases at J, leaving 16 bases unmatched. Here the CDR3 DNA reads TGTGCCAGCAGCGGGGAGTCAGGGGGTACCCCCTTTTACGAGCAGTACTTC. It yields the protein CASSGESGGTPFYEQYF.

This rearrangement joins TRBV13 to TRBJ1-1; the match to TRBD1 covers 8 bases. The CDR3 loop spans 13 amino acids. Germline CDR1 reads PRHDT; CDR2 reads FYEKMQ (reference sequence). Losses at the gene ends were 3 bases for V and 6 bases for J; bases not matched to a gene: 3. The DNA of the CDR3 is TGTGCCAGCAGCTTCTACAGGGGGGCTGAAGCTTTCTTT. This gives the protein CASSFYRGAEAFF.

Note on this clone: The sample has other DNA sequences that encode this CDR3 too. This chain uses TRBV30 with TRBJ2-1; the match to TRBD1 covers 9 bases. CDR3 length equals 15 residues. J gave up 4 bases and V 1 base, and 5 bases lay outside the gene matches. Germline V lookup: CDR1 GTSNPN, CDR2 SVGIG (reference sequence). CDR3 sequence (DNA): TGTGCCTGGAGTGCCCGGGACAGGGCGTACAATGAGCAGTTCTTC. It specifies CAWSARDRAYNEQFF.

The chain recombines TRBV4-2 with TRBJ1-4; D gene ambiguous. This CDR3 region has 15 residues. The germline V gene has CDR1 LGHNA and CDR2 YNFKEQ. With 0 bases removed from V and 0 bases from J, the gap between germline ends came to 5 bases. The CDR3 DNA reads TGTGCCAGCAGCCAAGACACGGCAACTAATGAAAAACTGTTTTTT. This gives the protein CASSQDTATNEKLFF.

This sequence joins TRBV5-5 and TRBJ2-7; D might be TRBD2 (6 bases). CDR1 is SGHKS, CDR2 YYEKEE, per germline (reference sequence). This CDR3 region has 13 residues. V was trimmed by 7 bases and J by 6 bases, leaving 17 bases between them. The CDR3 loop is CASAIKYGGEQYF. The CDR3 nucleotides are TGTGCCAGCGCCATTAAGTACGGGGGCGAGCAGTACTTC.

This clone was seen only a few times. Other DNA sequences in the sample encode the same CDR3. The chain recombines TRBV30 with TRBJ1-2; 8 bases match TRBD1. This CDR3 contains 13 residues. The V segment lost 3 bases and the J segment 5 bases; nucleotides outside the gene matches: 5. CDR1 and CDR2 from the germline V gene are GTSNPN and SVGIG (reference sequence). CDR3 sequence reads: CAWSRDRPYGYTF. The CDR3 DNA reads TGTGCCTGGAGCAGGGACAGGCCATATGGCTACACCTTC.

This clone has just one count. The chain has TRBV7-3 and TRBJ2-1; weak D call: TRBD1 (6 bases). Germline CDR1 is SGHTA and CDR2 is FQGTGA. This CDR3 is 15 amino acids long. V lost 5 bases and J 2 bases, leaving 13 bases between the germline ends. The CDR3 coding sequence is TGTGCCAGCAGCCGAGCCCAGGGGCCCTACAATGAGCAGTTCTTC. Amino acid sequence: CASSRAQGPYNEQFF. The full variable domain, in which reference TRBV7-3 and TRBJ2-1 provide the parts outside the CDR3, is GAGVSQTPSNKVTEKGKYVELRCDPISGHTALYWYRQSLGQGPEFLIYFQGTGAADDSGLPNDRFFAVRPEGSVSTLKIQRTERGDSAVYLCASSRAQGPYNEQFFGPGTRLTVL.

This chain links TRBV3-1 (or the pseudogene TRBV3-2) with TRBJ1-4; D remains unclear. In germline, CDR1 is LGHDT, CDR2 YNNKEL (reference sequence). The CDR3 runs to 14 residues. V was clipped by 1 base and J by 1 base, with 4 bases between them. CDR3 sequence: CASSQGRTNEKLFF. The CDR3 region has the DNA TGTGCCAGCAGCCAAGGCAGAACTAATGAAAAACTGTTTTTT.

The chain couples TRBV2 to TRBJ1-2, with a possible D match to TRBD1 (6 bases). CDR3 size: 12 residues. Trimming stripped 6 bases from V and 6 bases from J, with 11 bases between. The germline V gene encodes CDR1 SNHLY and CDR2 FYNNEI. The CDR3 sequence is CASRQGWDGYTF. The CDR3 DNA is TGTGCCAGCAGACAGGGTTGGGATGGCTACACCTTC.

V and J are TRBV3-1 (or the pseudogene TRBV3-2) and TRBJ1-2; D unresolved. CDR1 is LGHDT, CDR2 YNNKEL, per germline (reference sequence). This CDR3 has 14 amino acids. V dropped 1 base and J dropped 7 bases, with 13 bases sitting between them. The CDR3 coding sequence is TGTGCCAGCAGCCAAGGGAAGGCAGTAGCTGGCTACACCTTC. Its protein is CASSQGKAVAGYTF.

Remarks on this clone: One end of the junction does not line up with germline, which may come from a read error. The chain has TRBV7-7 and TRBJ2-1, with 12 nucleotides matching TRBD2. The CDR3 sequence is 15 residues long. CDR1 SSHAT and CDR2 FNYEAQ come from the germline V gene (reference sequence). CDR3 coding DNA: TGTGCTAGCAGACCTCTAGCGGGGGGGCGAAATGAGCAGTTCTTC. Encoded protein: CASRPLAGGRNEQFF.